This TCR beta chain is drawn from a study of CD8+ T cells in alopecia areata. Study overall: Treatment ran 6 to 18 months, with 6 months of follow-up afterward.

Treatment here: oral pan-JAK inhibitor, 5-10 mg twice daily. Collected material from alopecia areata patients comprised lesional scalp punch biopsies and peripheral blood. After isolation, RNA underwent reverse transcription to generate cDNA as the sequencing template. Assay: immunoSEQ multiplex PCR; the TCRdb copy retains only in-frame clones and omits some. The table includes roughly 210,000 clones, less than 50% detected once. Study outcomes and limitations: Many expanded lesional clones persisted in scalp and blood during tofacitinib treatment. Sequencing of scalp tissue also captures the resident alphabeta T cells of normal skin.

The trim removed 5 bases at V and 7 bases at J, leaving 9 bases unmatched. The germline V gene has CDR1 LNHNV and CDR2 YYDKDF (reference sequence). The CDR3 runs to 15 residues. This clone was picked up a small number of times. What it binds is not known. V and J are TRBV15 and TRBJ2-7, with 12 bases identical to TRBD1. This TCR derives from a human donor with alopecia areata. The specimen comprised CD4+ T cells sorted from blood, sampled between weeks 36 and 40, from a patient treated with tofacitinib. The chain's CDR3 is CATSDSGTGGWEQYF. For the CDR3, the DNA is TGTGCCACCAGCGACTCCGGGACAGGGGGCTGGGAGCAGTACTTC.